The next 30 T cell receptor beta chains were all read from a single sample in a study of monozygotic twins with inflammatory bowel disease. TCRdb re-called the 5' RACE reads and gives one entry per CDR3 protein, without DNA. This sample's table reports 110,000 to 150,000 distinct CDR3 sequences. Sequenced: blood. Receptor source: a human donor with ulcerative colitis or Crohn's disease, or a healthy co-twin of an affected twin (not recorded which).

This chain joins TRBV7-8 and TRBJ2-1; TCRdb outputs TRBD2, but without DNA this stays unchecked. The CDR3 runs 13 residues. The V gene's germline CDR1 is SGHVS and CDR2 FQNEAQ. The CDR3 region is CASSFADPRGQFF.

The chain combines TRBV11-2 with TRBJ1-1; without DNA, the TCRdb call of TRBD1 cannot be checked. Germline V gene sequence: CDR1 SGHAT, CDR2 FQNNGV. The CDR3 is made up of 14 amino acids. The CDR3: CASSQPPNRGQAFF.

Here the CDR3 reads CASSLVGAHTEAFF. V gene TRBV5-1 combines with J gene TRBJ1-1. Germline assignment: CDR1 SGHRS and CDR2 YFSETQ. The CDR3 is 14 residues long.

CDR3 residues: CASSLSDTEAFF. This chain links TRBV7-9 with TRBJ1-1. This CDR3 is built from 12 residues. Germline-derived CDR1 and CDR2 are SEHNR and FQNEAQ (reference sequence).

The genes are TRBV13 and TRBJ1-2; TCRdb picks TRBD1, but there is no DNA to check that call. This CDR3 region has 15 residues. CDR1 PRHDT and CDR2 FYEKMQ come from the germline V gene (reference sequence). CDR3: CASSPRTGEGDGYTF.

The rearrangement uses TRBV7-2 and TRBJ1-5; TCRdb designates TRBD1, a call that cannot be tested without DNA. CDR1 is SGHTA and CDR2 is FQGNSA in the germline V gene. The CDR3 loop spans 14 amino acids. The CDR3 sequence: CASSFTGGHQPQHF.

This chain links TRBV10-3 with TRBJ1-1. CDR1 is ENHRY and CDR2 is SYGVKD in the germline V gene. This CDR3 spans 13 amino acids. This CDR3 is CAISEQKNTEAFF.

The rearrangement uses TRBV5-1 and TRBJ2-1. The CDR3 is 12 amino acids. CDR1 is SGHRS and CDR2 is YFSETQ in the germline V gene. CDR3 sequence: CASSSEASEQFF.

This chain connects TRBV4-3 to TRBJ2-7; TCRdb picks TRBD2, but there is no DNA to check that call. The CDR3 is 12 amino acids. CDR1 LGHNA and CDR2 YSLEER come from the germline V gene. CDR3: CASSLGTHGKYF.

CDR3 sequence: CSARSGQGKGYTF. V and J are TRBV20-1 and TRBJ1-2; with no DNA, the TCRdb D assignment of TRBD1 cannot be verified. The CDR3 runs 13 residues. Germline values: CDR1 DFQATT, CDR2 SNEGSKA (reference sequence).

The chain recombines TRBV7-9 with TRBJ2-7; the D call of TRBD2 rests on TCRdb alone, since no DNA is present to check it. Per germline, CDR1 SEHNR and CDR2 FQNEAQ (reference sequence). The length of the CDR3 is 14 residues. The CDR3 loop reads CASSRRTETYEQYF.

The chain has TRBV28 and TRBJ2-1; there is no DNA to check the TCRdb D call of TRBD2. This CDR3 contains 17 residues. The V gene's germline CDR1 is MDHEN and CDR2 SYDVKM. This chain's CDR3 is CASTPLPGTSGYNEQFF.

The chain combines TRBV13 with TRBJ2-3. The germline gives CDR1 PRHDT, CDR2 FYEKMQ (reference sequence). The length of the CDR3 is 15 residues. The chain's CDR3 is CASSSGLAGTDTQYF.

V usage is TRBV28 and J usage is TRBJ2-3; TCRdb's D gene call, TRBD1, goes unchecked for lack of DNA. Germline V CDR1 and CDR2: MDHEN, SYDVKM. CDR3 length: 12 residues. The CDR3 loop is CATTGGADTQYF.

This chain links TRBV20-1 with TRBJ2-2. The germline CDR1 and CDR2 sequences are DFQATT and SNEGSKA (reference sequence). This CDR3 comprises 13 residues. The chain's CDR3 is CSARGHNTGELFF.

The chain uses TRBV7-2 and TRBJ2-7. This CDR3 comprises 14 residues. Germline values: CDR1 SGHTA, CDR2 FQGNSA. The CDR3 protein is CASSSDGNSYEQYF.

The chain has TRBV5-1 and TRBJ2-7; checking the TCRdb D call of TRBD1 is not possible without DNA. CDR3 size: 15 residues. CDR1 is SGHRS, CDR2 YFSETQ, per germline. CDR3 region: CASSLRGDSRYGQYF.

The rearrangement links TRBV29-1 to TRBJ1-1; absent DNA, TCRdb's TRBD1 call cannot be checked. Germline loops: CDR1 SQVTM, CDR2 ANQGSEA. This CDR3 has 14 amino acids. This chain's CDR3 is CSVHPRTDYTGAFF.

The chain recombines TRBV28 with TRBJ2-2. This CDR3 is built from 12 residues. Germline CDR1 is MDHEN and CDR2 is SYDVKM. The CDR3 region is CASRPDSGELFF.

V is TRBV12-3 or TRBV12-4 and J is TRBJ1-1; TCRdb's assignment of TRBD1 cannot be checked, as there is no DNA. The CDR3 totals 15 residues. CDR3 in amino acids: CASRPKGQFNTEAFF.

The chain couples TRBV4-1 to TRBJ2-5; the TCRdb call, TRBD2, lacks DNA for checking. CDR1 and CDR2 (germline): MGHRA, YSYEKL. The CDR3 consists of 14 residues. This chain's CDR3 is CASSQIAGSETQYF.

This chain uses TRBV10-3 with TRBJ2-6; TCRdb picks TRBD1, but there is no DNA to check that call. Per germline, CDR1 ENHRY and CDR2 SYGVKD. The CDR3 contains 19 residues. The CDR3: CAISESKGQGASGANVLTF.

The chain employs TRBV19 and TRBJ1-5; TCRdb proposes TRBD1, but this gene call is untestable without DNA. CDR3 size: 15 residues. Germline V CDR1 and CDR2: LNHDA, SQIVND (reference sequence). CDR3 residues: CASSPPGTVNQPQHF.

V and J are TRBV5-1 and TRBJ2-3; TCRdb calls TRBD2, which cannot be checked without DNA. The CDR3 sequence is 14 residues long. Germline V gene data show CDR1 as SGHRS and CDR2 as YFSETQ. The CDR3 loop is CASSSTSYADTQYF.

The chain joins TRBV20-1 to TRBJ2-7; the TRBD2 assignment by TCRdb is unverifiable without DNA. This CDR3 is built from 13 residues. Looked up from germline, CDR1 is DFQATT and CDR2 is SNEGSKA (reference sequence). The CDR3 sequence: CSARSAERTEQYF.

The gene calls are TRBV11-2 and TRBJ1-1. The CDR3 contains 16 residues. Germline assignment: CDR1 SGHAT and CDR2 FQNNGV. CDR3 sequence reads: CASSLELRGVGTEAFF.

This chain links TRBV20-1 with TRBJ2-3; TCRdb lists TRBD2, though no DNA is available to test this call. The CDR3 runs 19 residues. Germline lookup yields CDR1 DFQATT and CDR2 SNEGSKA (reference sequence). The CDR3 sequence is CSASTPSGTPRTKTDTQYF.

The genes are TRBV6-1 and TRBJ2-1; TCRdb's D call, TRBD2, is unchecked because there is no DNA. CDR1 and CDR2 (germline): MNHNS, SASEGT. This CDR3 comprises 15 residues. CDR3 in amino acids: CDSSEGGRPYNEQFF.

This rearrangement joins TRBV9 to TRBJ2-2; with no DNA, the TCRdb D assignment of TRBD2 cannot be verified. Looked up from germline, CDR1 is SGDLS and CDR2 is YYNGEE. The CDR3 length is 15 residues. The CDR3 loop is CASSVGGGGAGELFF.

The chain recombines TRBV5-1 with TRBJ1-2. CDR3 size: 14 residues. Germline CDR1 is SGHRS and CDR2 is YFSETQ. The CDR3 loop reads CASSRWVGGYGYTF.